This is a list of T cell receptor beta chains from one sample in a study of blood T cell repertoires in COVID-19. The repertoire was sequenced with immunoSEQ multiplex PCR; TCRdb's copy has only in-frame clones and lacks some. The sample carries over 200,000 clones, 80% to 85% recorded once. Sequencing was done on a sample of peripheral blood. These receptor sequences come from a man between 40 and 49 years old with acute or convalescent COVID-19. Both conserved end residues are part of each CDR3. The D gene is left open where the match is weak. A row's size may be missing; if present it is once, few, many or a size class.

v_call,d_call,j_call,clone_size,cdr3_nt,cdr3_aa
TRBV30,.,TRBJ1-2,.,TGTGCCTGGAGTGACCCCCACAGGAACTATGGCTACACCTTC,CAWSDPHRNYGYTF
TRBV7-9,.,TRBJ2-2,few,TGTGCCAGCAACCCACTTGGACAGTCTCAAACCGGGGAGCTGTTTTTT,CASNPLGQSQTGELFF
TRBV18,TRBD1,TRBJ2-7,.,TGTGCCAGCTCACCGGGACAGTCGAGACACGAGCAGTACTTC,CASSPGQSRHEQYF
TRBV5-4,.,TRBJ1-5,.,TGTGCCAGCAGCCAATGGGACACCGGTCAGCCCCAGCATTTT,CASSQWDTGQPQHF
TRBV11-2,TRBD2,TRBJ2-3,.,TGTGCCAGCAGCCCAGGGACTAGCGGGATGCCAGATACGCAGTATTTT,CASSPGTSGMPDTQYF
TRBV14,.,TRBJ2-7,.,TGTGCCAGCAGCCAAGATAGAGGCTACGAGCAGTACTTC,CASSQDRGYEQYF
TRBV9,TRBD2,TRBJ2-2,.,TGTGCCAGCAGCGCTAGCGGGGGGAACACCGGGGAGCTGTTTTTT,CASSASGGNTGELFF
TRBV14,.,TRBJ1-6,.,TGTGCCAGCAGCCAAGACCGCACAGACAATTCACCCCTCCACTTT,CASSQDRTDNSPLHF
TRBV25-1,TRBD2,TRBJ2-5,.,TGTGCCAGCAGTGGAAAGGGACTAGCGGTCCAAGAGACCCAGTACTTC,CASSGKGLAVQETQYF
TRBV6-1,.,TRBJ1-5,.,TGTGCCAGCAGTGAAAATGACAGAACCAATCAGCCCCAGCATTTT,CASSENDRTNQPQHF
TRBV14,TRBD2,TRBJ2-3,.,TGTGCCAGCCAGAGGACTAGCGGCACAGATACGCAGTATTTT,CASQRTSGTDTQYF
TRBV3-1/TRBV3-2,.,TRBJ1-6,.,TGTGCCAGCAGCCAGGGGCTTAGTTCACCCCTCCACTTT,CASSQGLSSPLHF
TRBV12-3/TRBV12-4,.,TRBJ1-2,.,TGTGCCAGCAGTTTCGGGTTGGGCTACACCTTC,CASSFGLGYTF
TRBV5-1,.,TRBJ2-2,.,TGCGCCAGCAGCTTGGTACCACTGGTGAACACCGGGGAGCTGTTTTTT,CASSLVPLVNTGELFF